This T cell receptor beta chain appears in the sequencing data of a study of Graves' ophthalmopathy and Graves' hyperthyroidism. RNA transcripts yielded amplified TCR beta CDR3 regions. The workflow started with a first-round RT-PCR run with HTBI primers and then moved on to a second-round multiplex PCR. TCRdb used MiXCR to reprocess the multiplex PCR reads, holding one entry per CDR3 protein. The sample lists about 220,000 distinct CDR3 sequences; 20% to 25% were seen once. This clonotype has ten or more counts. The germline V gene has CDR1 LNHDA and CDR2 SQIVND (reference sequence). V shed 9 bases, J shed 5 bases, and the junction held 15 bases outside the gene matches. The CDR3 has 16 residues.

This TCR was recovered from a woman in her fifties or sixties with Graves' ophthalmopathy. The material sequenced was peripheral blood. This chain connects TRBV19 to TRBJ2-5; 10 bases agree with TRBD2. CDR3 DNA: TGTGCCAGCCGGCGGGGGGCTAGCGGGAGTAGCGAGACCCAGTACTTC. As protein: CASRRGASGSSETQYF.